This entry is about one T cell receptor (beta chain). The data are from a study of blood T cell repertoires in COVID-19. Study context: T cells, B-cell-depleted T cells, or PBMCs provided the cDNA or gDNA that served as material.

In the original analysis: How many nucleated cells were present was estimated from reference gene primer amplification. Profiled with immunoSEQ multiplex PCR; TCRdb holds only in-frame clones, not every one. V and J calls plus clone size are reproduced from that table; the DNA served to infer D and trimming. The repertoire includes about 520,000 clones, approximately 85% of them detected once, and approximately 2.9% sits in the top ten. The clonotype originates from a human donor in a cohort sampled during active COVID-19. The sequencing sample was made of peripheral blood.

Written as DNA, the CDR3 is TGTGCCAGCAGCTTATCTTCGGGGGACGTCGCTGAAGCTTTCTTT. Translation: CASSLSSGDVAEAFF. This sequence joins TRBV11-2 and TRBJ1-1; a weak D match, TRBD1 (5 bases). Germline V gene lookup returns CDR1 SGHAT and CDR2 FQNNGV. The V gene lost 2 bases and the J gene lost 6 bases, with 16 bases spanning the gap. The CDR3 consists of 15 residues.